These T cell receptor beta chains were read from a single sample in a study of OX40 agonist ivuxolimab in advanced cancers. TCRdb keeps only in-frame clones here, not all; method: immunoSEQ multiplex PCR. The table includes 72,000 or so clones, roughly 80% detected once. The sequences come from CD4+ or CD8+ T cells sorted from blood, collected in a trial of the OX40 agonist ivuxolimab. The receptors derive from an adult with an advanced solid tumor such as melanoma, head and neck, liver or kidney cancer. Both conserved end residues are part of each CDR3. Each record gives: clone size, J gene, D gene, V gene, CDR3 protein, CDR3 DNA. The D gene is left open where the match is weak. Some rows mark clone size as missing; the rest say once, few, many or name a class of expanded clone.

abundance: few
j_gene: TRBJ1-1
d_gene: -
v_gene: TRBV10-3
CDR3aa: CAISDGRNEAFF
CDR3nt: TGTGCCATCAGTGATGGGCGGAATGAAGCTTTCTTT

abundance: -
j_gene: TRBJ1-4
d_gene: TRBD1
v_gene: TRBV30
CDR3aa: CASAGDRENEKLFF
CDR3nt: TGTGCCTCGGCTGGGGACAGAGAAAATGAAAAACTGTTTTTT

abundance: -
j_gene: TRBJ1-4
d_gene: -
v_gene: TRBV15
CDR3aa: CATSRDLSPEKLFF
CDR3nt: TGTGCCACCAGCAGAGATCTATCGCCTGAAAAACTGTTTTTT

abundance: few
j_gene: TRBJ2-7
d_gene: -
v_gene: TRBV4-2
CDR3aa: CASSQGGVGGYHEQYF
CDR3nt: TGTGCCAGCAGCCAAGGAGGAGTGGGAGGATACCACGAGCAGTACTTC

abundance: -
j_gene: TRBJ2-4
d_gene: -
v_gene: TRBV2
CDR3aa: CASSPGVKNIQYF
CDR3nt: TGTGCCAGCAGCCCGGGAGTGAAAAACATTCAGTACTTC

abundance: once
j_gene: TRBJ1-2
d_gene: -
v_gene: TRBV20-1
CDR3aa: CSASRGEGYTF
CDR3nt: TGCAGTGCTAGTCGCGGGGAGGGCTACACCTTC

abundance: -
j_gene: TRBJ1-5
d_gene: -
v_gene: TRBV5-1
CDR3aa: CASRTGNQPQHF
CDR3nt: TGCGCCAGCAGAACAGGGAATCAGCCCCAGCATTTT

abundance: -
j_gene: TRBJ2-7
d_gene: -
v_gene: TRBV11-2
CDR3aa: CASSIQVYEQYF
CDR3nt: TGTGCCAGCAGCATCCAGGTGTACGAGCAGTACTTC

abundance: -
j_gene: TRBJ1-1
d_gene: -
v_gene: TRBV6-1
CDR3aa: CASSEVQTNTEAFF
CDR3nt: TGTGCCAGCAGTGAAGTACAGACGAACACTGAAGCTTTCTTT

abundance: -
j_gene: TRBJ1-5
d_gene: -
v_gene: TRBV28
CDR3aa: CASSLKLGGQPQHF
CDR3nt: TGTGCCAGCAGTTTGAAATTGGGTGGTCAGCCCCAGCATTTT

abundance: -
j_gene: TRBJ1-3
d_gene: -
v_gene: TRBV6-1
CDR3aa: CASIGWAGNTIYF
CDR3nt: TGTGCCAGCATTGGGTGGGCAGGAAACACCATATATTTT

abundance: few
j_gene: TRBJ2-5
d_gene: -
v_gene: TRBV7-2
CDR3aa: CASSEQETQYF
CDR3nt: TGTGCCAGCAGCGAACAAGAGACCCAGTACTTC

abundance: -
j_gene: TRBJ1-5
d_gene: TRBD1
v_gene: TRBV7-2
CDR3aa: CASSLQDRVDQPQHF
CDR3nt: TGTGCCAGCAGCTTACAGGACAGGGTGGATCAGCCCCAGCATTTT

abundance: -
j_gene: TRBJ1-5
d_gene: -
v_gene: TRBV19
CDR3aa: CASSIPSGGYSNQPQHF
CDR3nt: TGTGCCAGTAGTATACCGTCCGGGGGTTATAGCAATCAGCCCCAGCATTTT

abundance: -
j_gene: TRBJ2-7
d_gene: -
v_gene: TRBV20-1
CDR3aa: CSAGETYEQYF
CDR3nt: TGCAGTGCGGGTGAGACCTACGAGCAGTACTTC

abundance: -
j_gene: TRBJ2-2
d_gene: -
v_gene: TRBV11-1
CDR3aa: CASSLTDGVVAGELFF
CDR3nt: TGTGCCAGCAGCTTAACGGACGGGGTTGTAGCCGGGGAGCTGTTTTTT

abundance: -
j_gene: TRBJ2-7
d_gene: TRBD2
v_gene: TRBV5-1
CDR3aa: CASSLIGGGAYEQYF
CDR3nt: TGCGCCAGCAGCTTGATCGGGGGAGGGGCCTACGAGCAGTACTTC

abundance: -
j_gene: TRBJ2-1
d_gene: TRBD1
v_gene: TRBV5-6
CDR3aa: CASSLGQGRVWNEQFF
CDR3nt: TGTGCCAGCAGCCTAGGACAGGGAAGGGTTTGGAATGAGCAGTTCTTC

abundance: -
j_gene: TRBJ2-1
d_gene: -
v_gene: TRBV4-3
CDR3aa: CASSQQAEMSYNEQFF
CDR3nt: TGCGCCAGCAGCCAACAAGCAGAGATGTCCTACAATGAGCAGTTCTTC

abundance: -
j_gene: TRBJ2-7
d_gene: TRBD1
v_gene: TRBV5-1
CDR3aa: CASSLVTGVYEQYF
CDR3nt: TGCGCCAGCAGCTTGGTAACAGGGGTGTACGAGCAGTACTTC

abundance: -
j_gene: TRBJ2-7
d_gene: TRBD2
v_gene: TRBV14
CDR3aa: CASSPATSGGAYEQYF
CDR3nt: TGTGCCAGCAGCCCTGCGACTAGCGGGGGGGCCTACGAGCAGTACTTC

abundance: medium-sized
j_gene: TRBJ2-2
d_gene: -
v_gene: TRBV4-2
CDR3aa: CASSQEAPGSSAGELFF
CDR3nt: TGTGCCAGCAGCCAAGAGGCTCCAGGCTCATCTGCCGGGGAGCTGTTTTTT

abundance: -
j_gene: TRBJ1-6
d_gene: TRBD1
v_gene: TRBV7-8
CDR3aa: CASSAYRGESYNSPLHF
CDR3nt: TGTGCCAGCAGCGCATACAGGGGTGAGAGCTATAATTCACCCCTCCACTTT

abundance: -
j_gene: TRBJ2-7
d_gene: TRBD1
v_gene: TRBV29-1
CDR3aa: CSGGTGIYEQYF
CDR3nt: TGCAGCGGAGGGACAGGGATCTACGAGCAGTACTTC

abundance: -
j_gene: TRBJ2-7
d_gene: TRBD2
v_gene: TRBV7-8
CDR3aa: CASSLGLAGYEQYF
CDR3nt: TGTGCCAGCAGCTTAGGACTAGCGGGATACGAGCAGTACTTC

abundance: -
j_gene: TRBJ2-7
d_gene: TRBD2
v_gene: TRBV6-5
CDR3aa: CASSYRGGRSSEQYF
CDR3nt: TGTGCCAGCAGTTACCGGGGGGGGCGATCTAGTGAGCAGTACTTC

abundance: -
j_gene: TRBJ2-7
d_gene: TRBD1
v_gene: TRBV9
CDR3aa: CASSRTTGEDNEQYF
CDR3nt: TGTGCCAGCAGCAGAACGACAGGGGAAGACAACGAGCAGTACTTC

abundance: -
j_gene: TRBJ2-5
d_gene: -
v_gene: TRBV5-8
CDR3aa: CASSPRGGRETQYF
CDR3nt: TGTGCCAGCAGCCCCCGAGGCGGGCGAGAGACCCAGTACTTC

abundance: -
j_gene: TRBJ2-2
d_gene: TRBD2
v_gene: TRBV18
CDR3aa: CASSPRLTSAHTGELFF
CDR3nt: TGTGCCAGCTCACCACGTTTGACTAGCGCCCACACCGGGGAGCTGTTTTTT

abundance: -
j_gene: TRBJ2-1
d_gene: -
v_gene: TRBV7-6
CDR3aa: CASSLAGQSYYNEQFF
CDR3nt: TGTGCCAGCAGCTTAGCTGGACAAAGCTACTACAATGAGCAGTTCTTC

abundance: once
j_gene: TRBJ2-3
d_gene: -
v_gene: TRBV4-3
CDR3aa: CASSQIASTDTQYF
CDR3nt: TGCGCCAGCAGCCAGATTGCTAGCACAGATACGCAGTATTTT

abundance: few
j_gene: TRBJ1-1
d_gene: -
v_gene: TRBV25-1
CDR3aa: CASNDRYTEAFF
CDR3nt: TGTGCCAGCAATGACAGGTACACTGAAGCTTTCTTT

abundance: -
j_gene: TRBJ1-4
d_gene: TRBD1
v_gene: TRBV5-4
CDR3aa: CASSPGAPGQGGEKLFF
CDR3nt: TGTGCCAGCAGCCCGGGGGCCCCTGGACAGGGAGGCGAAAAACTGTTTTTT

abundance: few
j_gene: TRBJ2-3
d_gene: -
v_gene: TRBV10-1
CDR3aa: CASSEWPGGTDTQYF
CDR3nt: TGCGCCAGCAGTGAGTGGCCAGGGGGCACAGATACGCAGTATTTT

abundance: once
j_gene: TRBJ2-3
d_gene: TRBD2
v_gene: TRBV5-4
CDR3aa: CASSRGAGAGTDTQYF
CDR3nt: TGTGCCAGCAGCAGAGGAGCGGGAGCGGGCACAGATACGCAGTATTTT

abundance: -
j_gene: TRBJ2-3
d_gene: -
v_gene: TRBV10-3
CDR3aa: CATGRAGPDTQYF
CDR3nt: TGTGCCACCGGGAGAGCGGGCCCAGATACGCAGTATTTT

abundance: -
j_gene: TRBJ2-5
d_gene: -
v_gene: TRBV11-2
CDR3aa: CASSRHGSQETQYF
CDR3nt: TGTGCCAGCAGCCGCCACGGTTCTCAAGAGACCCAGTACTTC

abundance: -
j_gene: TRBJ1-1
d_gene: TRBD1
v_gene: TRBV11-3
CDR3aa: CASSLDLQGSTEAFF
CDR3nt: TGTGCCAGCAGCTTAGACCTACAGGGGAGTACTGAAGCTTTCTTT

abundance: once
j_gene: TRBJ2-1
d_gene: TRBD2
v_gene: TRBV7-6
CDR3aa: CASSTGTSGRAAYNEQFF
CDR3nt: TGTGCCAGCAGCACCGGGACTAGCGGGAGGGCAGCCTACAATGAGCAGTTCTTC

abundance: -
j_gene: TRBJ1-2
d_gene: TRBD1
v_gene: TRBV5-8
CDR3aa: CASSLTGQGLHGYTF
CDR3nt: TGTGCCAGCAGCTTGACGGGACAGGGGTTGCATGGCTACACCTTC

abundance: few
j_gene: TRBJ1-1
d_gene: -
v_gene: TRBV6-5
CDR3aa: CASKAGETEAFF
CDR3nt: TGTGCCAGCAAGGCAGGGGAAACTGAAGCTTTCTTT

abundance: -
j_gene: TRBJ1-1
d_gene: -
v_gene: TRBV13
CDR3aa: CASSPTENTEAFF
CDR3nt: TGTGCCAGCAGCCCGACAGAAAACACTGAAGCTTTCTTT

abundance: -
j_gene: TRBJ2-5
d_gene: -
v_gene: TRBV5-4
CDR3aa: CASSHRDFQETQYF
CDR3nt: TGTGCCAGCAGCCACCGGGACTTTCAAGAGACCCAGTACTTC

abundance: -
j_gene: TRBJ2-3
d_gene: -
v_gene: TRBV6-6
CDR3aa: CASSTLDSTDTQYF
CDR3nt: TGTGCCAGCAGCACCCTTGACAGCACAGATACGCAGTATTTT

abundance: -
j_gene: TRBJ2-7
d_gene: TRBD2
v_gene: TRBV6-5
CDR3aa: CASRGLDGYEQYF
CDR3nt: TGTGCCAGCAGAGGACTAGATGGGTACGAGCAGTACTTC

abundance: -
j_gene: TRBJ2-1
d_gene: -
v_gene: TRBV7-2
CDR3aa: CASSLDPLGEQFF
CDR3nt: TGTGCCAGCAGCTTAGACCCTTTGGGTGAGCAGTTCTTC

abundance: -
j_gene: TRBJ2-7
d_gene: -
v_gene: TRBV28
CDR3aa: CASSPLGDEQYF
CDR3nt: TGTGCCAGCAGTCCGCTCGGGGACGAGCAGTACTTC

abundance: -
j_gene: TRBJ2-1
d_gene: -
v_gene: TRBV19
CDR3aa: CASSIRGANYNEQFF
CDR3nt: TGTGCCAGTAGTATTCGGGGGGCGAACTACAATGAGCAGTTCTTC

abundance: -
j_gene: TRBJ2-3
d_gene: TRBD1
v_gene: TRBV7-2
CDR3aa: CASSPTPIRGHTTDTQYF
CDR3nt: TGTGCCAGCAGCCCAACCCCCATCAGGGGGCATACCACAGATACGCAGTATTTT

abundance: -
j_gene: TRBJ1-1
d_gene: TRBD1
v_gene: TRBV4-3
CDR3aa: CASSQTTGVGTEAFF
CDR3nt: TGCGCCAGCAGCCAAACCACAGGGGTAGGGACTGAAGCTTTCTTT

abundance: -
j_gene: TRBJ2-7
d_gene: TRBD1
v_gene: TRBV14
CDR3aa: CASSLGQGRRNEQYF
CDR3nt: TGTGCCAGCAGCCTAGGACAGGGAAGAAGAAACGAGCAGTACTTC

abundance: -
j_gene: TRBJ1-1
d_gene: -
v_gene: TRBV29-1
CDR3aa: CSVKSQGNTEAFF
CDR3nt: TGCAGCGTTAAATCACAGGGGAACACTGAAGCTTTCTTT

abundance: -
j_gene: TRBJ2-7
d_gene: TRBD1
v_gene: TRBV9
CDR3aa: CASSVTGDEQYF
CDR3nt: TGTGCCAGCAGCGTTACAGGGGACGAGCAGTACTTC

abundance: -
j_gene: TRBJ2-5
d_gene: -
v_gene: TRBV30
CDR3aa: CAWSLSEETQYF
CDR3nt: TGTGCCTGGAGTTTGTCAGAAGAGACCCAGTACTTC

abundance: -
j_gene: TRBJ2-7
d_gene: -
v_gene: TRBV28
CDR3aa: CASRVVGRDLGEQYF
CDR3nt: TGTGCCAGCAGGGTAGTCGGCAGGGATTTAGGCGAGCAGTACTTC

abundance: -
j_gene: TRBJ1-2
d_gene: TRBD1
v_gene: TRBV18
CDR3aa: CASSQGAGFGYGYTF
CDR3nt: TGTGCCAGCTCTCAGGGGGCCGGGTTTGGCTATGGCTACACCTTC

abundance: -
j_gene: TRBJ2-2
d_gene: -
v_gene: TRBV30
CDR3aa: CAWSVTFTGELFF
CDR3nt: TGTGCCTGGAGTGTAACGTTCACCGGGGAGCTGTTTTTT

abundance: -
j_gene: TRBJ2-7
d_gene: TRBD2
v_gene: TRBV7-9
CDR3aa: CASTQASGGAYEQYF
CDR3nt: TGTGCCAGCACCCAAGCTAGCGGGGGGGCCTACGAGCAGTACTTC

abundance: few
j_gene: TRBJ2-3
d_gene: -
v_gene: TRBV2
CDR3aa: CASSYADTQYF
CDR3nt: TGTGCCAGCAGCTACGCAGATACGCAGTATTTT